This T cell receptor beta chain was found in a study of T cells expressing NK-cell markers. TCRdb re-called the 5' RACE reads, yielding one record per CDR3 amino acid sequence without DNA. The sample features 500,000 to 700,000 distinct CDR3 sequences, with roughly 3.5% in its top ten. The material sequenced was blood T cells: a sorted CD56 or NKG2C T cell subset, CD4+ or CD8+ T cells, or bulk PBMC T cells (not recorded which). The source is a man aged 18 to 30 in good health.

CDR3 in amino acids: CASSRGRTDTQYF. The rearrangement uses TRBV4-2 and TRBJ2-3; TCRdb outputs TRBD1, but without DNA this stays unchecked. The CDR3 is 13 amino acids. CDR1 is LGHNA, CDR2 YNFKEQ, per germline.